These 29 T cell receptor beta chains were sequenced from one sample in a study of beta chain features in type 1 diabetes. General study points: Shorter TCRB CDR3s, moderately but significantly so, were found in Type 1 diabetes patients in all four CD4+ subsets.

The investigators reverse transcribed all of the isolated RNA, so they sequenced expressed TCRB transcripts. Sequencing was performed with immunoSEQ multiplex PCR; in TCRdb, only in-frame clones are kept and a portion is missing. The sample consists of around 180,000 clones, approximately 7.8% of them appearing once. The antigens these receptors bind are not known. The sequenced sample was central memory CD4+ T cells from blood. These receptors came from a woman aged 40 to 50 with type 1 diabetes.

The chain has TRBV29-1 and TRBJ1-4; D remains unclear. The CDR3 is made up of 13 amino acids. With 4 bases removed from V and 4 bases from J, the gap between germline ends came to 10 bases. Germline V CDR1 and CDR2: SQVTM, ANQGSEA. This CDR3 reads CSVGGRGNEKLFF. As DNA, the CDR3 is TGCAGCGTTGGAGGACGGGGTAATGAAAAACTGTTTTTT.

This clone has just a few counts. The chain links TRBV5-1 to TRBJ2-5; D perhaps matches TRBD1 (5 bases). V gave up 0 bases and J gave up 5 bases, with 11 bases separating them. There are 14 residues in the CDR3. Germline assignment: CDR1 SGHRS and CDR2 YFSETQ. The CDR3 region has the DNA TGCGCCAGCAGCTTGGTTCAGGGATCCGAGACCCAGTACTTC. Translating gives CASSLVQGSETQYF.

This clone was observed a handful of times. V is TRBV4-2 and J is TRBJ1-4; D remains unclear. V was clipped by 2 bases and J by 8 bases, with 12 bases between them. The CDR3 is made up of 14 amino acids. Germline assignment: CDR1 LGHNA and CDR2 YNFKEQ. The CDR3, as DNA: TGTGCCAGCAGCCAACCAGGCGCAACGGAAAAACTGTTTTTT. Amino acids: CASSQPGATEKLFF.

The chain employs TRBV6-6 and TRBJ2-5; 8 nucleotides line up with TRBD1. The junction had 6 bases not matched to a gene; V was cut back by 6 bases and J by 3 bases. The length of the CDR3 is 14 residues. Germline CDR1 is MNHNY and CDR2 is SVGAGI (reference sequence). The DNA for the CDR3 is TGTGCCAGCAGCCCCGGACAGGGAGAAGAGACCCAGTACTTC. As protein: CASSPGQGEETQYF.

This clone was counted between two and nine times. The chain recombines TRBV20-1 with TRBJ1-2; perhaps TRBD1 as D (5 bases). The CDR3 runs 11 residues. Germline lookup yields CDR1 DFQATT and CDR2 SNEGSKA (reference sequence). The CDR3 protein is CSTRVNYGYTF. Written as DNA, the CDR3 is TGCAGCACCAGGGTCAACTATGGCTACACCTTC.

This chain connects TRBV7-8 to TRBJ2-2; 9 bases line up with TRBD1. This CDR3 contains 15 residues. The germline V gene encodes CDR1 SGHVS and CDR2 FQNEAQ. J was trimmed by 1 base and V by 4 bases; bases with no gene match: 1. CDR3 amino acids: CASSSGQGNTGELFF. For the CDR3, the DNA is TGTGCCAGCAGCTCGGGACAGGGGAACACCGGGGAGCTGTTTTTT.

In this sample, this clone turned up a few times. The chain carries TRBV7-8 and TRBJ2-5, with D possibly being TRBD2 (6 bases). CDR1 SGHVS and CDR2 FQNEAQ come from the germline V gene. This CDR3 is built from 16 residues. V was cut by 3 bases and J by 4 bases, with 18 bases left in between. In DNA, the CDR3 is TGTGCCAGCAGCTTCGTAGCGGCTAGCTCCACAGAGACCCAGTACTTC. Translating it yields CASSFVAASSTETQYF.

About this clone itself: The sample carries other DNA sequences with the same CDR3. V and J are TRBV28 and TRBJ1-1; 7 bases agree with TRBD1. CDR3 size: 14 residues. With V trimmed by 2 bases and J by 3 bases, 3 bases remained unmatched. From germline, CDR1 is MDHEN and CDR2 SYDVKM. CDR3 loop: CASSLGRGDTEAFF. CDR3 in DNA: TGTGCCAGCAGTTTAGGCAGGGGGGACACTGAAGCTTTCTTT.

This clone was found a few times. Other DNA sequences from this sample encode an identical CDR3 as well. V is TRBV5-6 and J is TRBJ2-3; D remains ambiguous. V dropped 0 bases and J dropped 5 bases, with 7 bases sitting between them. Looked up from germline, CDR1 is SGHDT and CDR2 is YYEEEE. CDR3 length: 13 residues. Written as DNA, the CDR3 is TGTGCCAGCAGCTTGGCCGGCGGAGATACGCAGTATTTT. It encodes CASSLAGGDTQYF.

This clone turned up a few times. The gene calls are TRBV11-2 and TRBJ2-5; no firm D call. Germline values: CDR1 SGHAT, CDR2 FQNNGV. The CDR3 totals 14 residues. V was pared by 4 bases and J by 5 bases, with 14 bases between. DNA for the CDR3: TGTGCCAGCAGCTCCCCCGGGTCCGGGGAGACCCAGTACTTC. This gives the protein CASSSPGSGETQYF.

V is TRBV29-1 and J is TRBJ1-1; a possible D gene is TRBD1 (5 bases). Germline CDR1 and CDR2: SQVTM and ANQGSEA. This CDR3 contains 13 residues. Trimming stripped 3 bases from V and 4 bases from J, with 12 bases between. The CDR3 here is CSVDAGRGTEAFF. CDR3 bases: TGCAGCGTTGATGCAGGGCGCGGCACTGAAGCTTTCTTT.

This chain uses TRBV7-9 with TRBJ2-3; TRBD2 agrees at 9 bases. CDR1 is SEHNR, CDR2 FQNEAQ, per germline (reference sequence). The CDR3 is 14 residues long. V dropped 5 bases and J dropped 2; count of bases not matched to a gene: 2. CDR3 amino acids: CASSPSGVTDTQYF. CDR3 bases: TGTGCCAGCAGCCCTAGCGGGGTCACAGATACGCAGTATTTT.

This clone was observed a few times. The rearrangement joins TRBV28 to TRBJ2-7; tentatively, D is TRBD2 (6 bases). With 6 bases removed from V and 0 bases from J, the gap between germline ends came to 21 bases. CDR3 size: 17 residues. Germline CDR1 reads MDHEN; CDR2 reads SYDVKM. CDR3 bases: TGTGCCAGCAGGTCTTCCCTTACCGGGACTCGCTCCTACGAGCAGTACTTC. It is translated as CASRSSLTGTRSYEQYF.

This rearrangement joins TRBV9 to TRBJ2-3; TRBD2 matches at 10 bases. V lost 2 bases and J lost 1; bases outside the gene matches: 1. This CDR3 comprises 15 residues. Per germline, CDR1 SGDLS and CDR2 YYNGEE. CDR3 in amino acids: CASSVGTSGTDTQYF. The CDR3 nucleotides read TGTGCCAGCAGCGTGGGGACTAGCGGCACAGATACGCAGTATTTT.

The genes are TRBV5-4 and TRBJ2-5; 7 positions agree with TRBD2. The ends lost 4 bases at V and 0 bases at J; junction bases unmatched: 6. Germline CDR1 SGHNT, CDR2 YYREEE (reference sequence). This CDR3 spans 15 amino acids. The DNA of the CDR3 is TGTGCCAGCAGCGTGAAGGCGGGGGACCAAGAGACCCAGTACTTC. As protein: CASSVKAGDQETQYF. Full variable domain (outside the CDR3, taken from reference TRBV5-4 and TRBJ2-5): ETGVTQSPTHLIKTRGQQVTLRCSSQSGHNTVSWYQQALGQGPQFIFQYYREEENGRGNFPPRFSGLQFPNYSSELNVNALELDDSALYLCASSVKAGDQETQYFGPGTRLLVL.

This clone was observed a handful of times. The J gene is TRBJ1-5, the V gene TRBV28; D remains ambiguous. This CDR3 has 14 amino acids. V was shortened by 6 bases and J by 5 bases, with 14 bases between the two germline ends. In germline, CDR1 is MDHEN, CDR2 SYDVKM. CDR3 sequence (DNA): TGTGCCAGCAGGGGAGGGAGGGCGGATCAGCCCCAGCATTTT. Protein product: CASRGGRADQPQHF.

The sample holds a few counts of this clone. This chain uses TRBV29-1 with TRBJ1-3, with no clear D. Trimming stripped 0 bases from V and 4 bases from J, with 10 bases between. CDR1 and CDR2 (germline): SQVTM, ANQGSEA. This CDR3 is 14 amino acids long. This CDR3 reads CSVEEGGRGNTIYF. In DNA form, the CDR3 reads TGCAGCGTTGAAGAGGGAGGGAGAGGAAACACCATATATTTT.

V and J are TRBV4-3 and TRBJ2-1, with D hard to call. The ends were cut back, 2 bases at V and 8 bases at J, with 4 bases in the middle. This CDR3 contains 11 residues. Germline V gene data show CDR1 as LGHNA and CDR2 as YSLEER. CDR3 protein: CASSQNYEQFF. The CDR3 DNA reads TGCGCCAGCAGCCAAAACTATGAGCAGTTCTTC.

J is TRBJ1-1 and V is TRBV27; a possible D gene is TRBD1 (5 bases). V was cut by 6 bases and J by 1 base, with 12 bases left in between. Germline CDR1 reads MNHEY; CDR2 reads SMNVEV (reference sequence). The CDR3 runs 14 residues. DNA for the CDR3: TGTGCCAGCAGCCCGCGACAGCCGAACACTGAAGCTTTCTTT. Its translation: CASSPRQPNTEAFF.

The chain's CDR3 is CASSGTGLGTDTQYF. The CDR3 DNA reads TGTGCCAGCAGTGGAACGGGACTAGGAACAGATACGCAGTATTTT. V gene TRBV28 combines with J gene TRBJ2-3; 8 nucleotides agree with TRBD2. The CDR3 runs to 15 residues. Trimming removed 5 bases from V and 3 bases from J; junction bases left unmatched: 7. Germline V gene sequence: CDR1 MDHEN, CDR2 SYDVKM.

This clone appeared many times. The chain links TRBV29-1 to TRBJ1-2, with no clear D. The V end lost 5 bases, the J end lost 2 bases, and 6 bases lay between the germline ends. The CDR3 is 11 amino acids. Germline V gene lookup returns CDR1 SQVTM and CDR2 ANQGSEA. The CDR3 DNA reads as TGCAGCGTTAAGGAGAACTATGGCTACACCTTC. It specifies CSVKENYGYTF. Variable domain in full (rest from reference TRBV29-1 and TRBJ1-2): SAVISQKPSRDICQRGTSLTIQCQVDSQVTMMFWYRQQPGQSLTLIATANQGSEATYESGFVIDKFPISRPNLTFSTLTVSNMSPEDSSIYLCSVKENYGYTFGSGTRLTVV.

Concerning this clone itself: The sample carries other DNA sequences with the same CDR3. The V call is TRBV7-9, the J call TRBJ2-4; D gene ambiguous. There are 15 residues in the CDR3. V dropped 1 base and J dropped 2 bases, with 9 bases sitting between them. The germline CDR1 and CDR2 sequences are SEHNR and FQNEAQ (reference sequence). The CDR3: CASSLDSPTKNIQYF. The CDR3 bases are TGTGCCAGCAGCTTAGACAGCCCAACCAAAAACATTCAGTACTTC.

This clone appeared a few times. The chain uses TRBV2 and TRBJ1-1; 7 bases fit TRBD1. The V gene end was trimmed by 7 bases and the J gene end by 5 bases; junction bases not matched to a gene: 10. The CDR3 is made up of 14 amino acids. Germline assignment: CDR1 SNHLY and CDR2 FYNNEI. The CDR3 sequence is CASIPGGRPTEAFF. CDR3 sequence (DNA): TGTGCCAGCATACCAGGGGGACGCCCTACTGAAGCTTTCTTT.

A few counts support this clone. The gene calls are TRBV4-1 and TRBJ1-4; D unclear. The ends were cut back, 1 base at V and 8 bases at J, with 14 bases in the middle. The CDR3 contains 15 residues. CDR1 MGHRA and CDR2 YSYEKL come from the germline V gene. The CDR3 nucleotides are TGCGCCAGCAGCCAAGGGTTCACGGGTCTCGAAAAACTGTTTTTT. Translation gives CASSQGFTGLEKLFF.

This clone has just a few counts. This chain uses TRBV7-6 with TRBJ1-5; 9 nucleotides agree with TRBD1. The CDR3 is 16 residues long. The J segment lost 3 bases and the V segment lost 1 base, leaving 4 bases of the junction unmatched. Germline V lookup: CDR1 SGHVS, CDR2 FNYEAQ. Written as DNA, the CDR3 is TGTGCCAGCAGCTTAGAGACAGGGGGAAACAATCAGCCCCAGCATTTT. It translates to CASSLETGGNNQPQHF. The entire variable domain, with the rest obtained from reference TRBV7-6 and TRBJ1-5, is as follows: GAGVSQSPRYKVTKRGQDVALRCDPISGHVSLYWYRQALGQGPEFLTYFNYEAQQDKSGLPNDRFSAERPEGSISTLTIQRTEQRDSAMYRCASSLETGGNNQPQHFGDGTRLSIL.

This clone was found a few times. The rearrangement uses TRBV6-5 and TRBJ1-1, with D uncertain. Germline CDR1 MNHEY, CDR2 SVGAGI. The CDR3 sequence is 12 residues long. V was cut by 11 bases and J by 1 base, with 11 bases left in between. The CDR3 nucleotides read TGTGCCGCCGAGGGTGCGAACACTGAAGCTTTCTTT. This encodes CAAEGANTEAFF.

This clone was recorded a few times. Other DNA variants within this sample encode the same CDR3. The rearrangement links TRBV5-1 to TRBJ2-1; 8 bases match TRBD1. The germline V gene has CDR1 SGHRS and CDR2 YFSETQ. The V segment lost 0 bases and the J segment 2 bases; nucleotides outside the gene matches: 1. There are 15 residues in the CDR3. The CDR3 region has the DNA TGCGCCAGCAGCTTGGAGACAGGGGCCTACAATGAGCAGTTCTTC. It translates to CASSLETGAYNEQFF.

For the CDR3, the DNA is TGTGCCAGCAGCCGGGACAGGGGGCAAGGCTACACCTTC. Its translation is CASSRDRGQGYTF. The V call is TRBV7-3, the J call TRBJ1-2; the match to TRBD1 covers 12 bases. The CDR3 has 13 residues. V lost 5 bases, J lost 8 bases, and 3 bases stayed unmatched. Germline V gives CDR1 SGHTA, CDR2 FQGTGA.

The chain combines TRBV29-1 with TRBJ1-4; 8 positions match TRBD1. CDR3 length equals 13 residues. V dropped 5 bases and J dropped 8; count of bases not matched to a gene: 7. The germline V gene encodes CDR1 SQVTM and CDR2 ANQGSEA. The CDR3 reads CSVSRTGNEKLFF. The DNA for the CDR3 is TGCAGCGTTTCGCGGACAGGGAACGAAAAACTGTTTTTT.